This T cell receptor beta chain appears in the sequencing data of a study of T cell repertoires in ileal Crohn's disease (dated by TCRdb to the late 2010s). For the wider study: Median disease duration was roughly eight years, and around 40% of patients were identified as active smokers at the time of surgery. All patients had surgery for a complication: stricturing disease in 61% and penetrating disease in roughly 39%. Roughly half of the patients were given postoperative therapy, with 11 receiving thiopurines and around 20 receiving anti-TNF agents. M0 samples were biopsies from the inflamed portion of the ileum in the surgical resection specimen. For commercial TCRB immunosequencing, about 0.45 micrograms of biopsy DNA were submitted for each sample. TCR repertoire analysis was done in 55 to 70 Crohn's disease patients from a prospective multicentre cohort. The study ran alongside a multicentre cohort designed to identify predictors of early endoscopic recurrence after ileocolonic resection. Endoscopic postoperative recurrence was defined as a Rutgeerts score above i0. A total of some 170 mucosal samples from some 50 patients were sequenced, with samples obtained at several locations on the surgical specimen and at postoperative endoscopy. General study outcomes and caveats: Endoscopic recurrence was linked to a higher percentage of high-frequency clones at surgery, and recurrence occurred in every patient whose clonality exceeded 26.8% (18/57). Patients who were active smokers at surgery had a significantly higher proportion of clonal expansions than non-smokers (around 24% vs 18%, p=0.02). Compared with CD4 T cells, sorted CD8 T cells contained more high-frequency clones, which suggests that the mucosal expansions were mostly CD8. Only a subgroup of patients, of unstated size, had their mucosal CD4 and CD8 T cells sorted and sequenced.

The CDR3 measures 14 amino acids from cysteine to phenylalanine. The kept DNA is CDR3 alone, 42 bases in frame from the first base. Per the germline V gene, SGHVS is the CDR1 and FNYEAQ is the CDR2. After removal of 5 bases from V and 8 bases from J, the junction retains 9 bases not matched to a gene. The library relied on the immunoSEQ multiplex PCR assay. Adaptive Biotechnology amplified the CDR3 regions from genomic DNA with a two-step multiplex PCR designed to control amplification bias. The first PCR used primers for every V and J gene segment; the second PCR added barcodes and Illumina adapters. CDR3 libraries were sequenced using an Illumina instrument. The study's processing was this. Vendor-provided pipelines were combined with custom analysis of raw data in R/Bioconductor under R version 3.3.0. Clonality, which ranges from 0 to 1, was calculated as the inverse of the normalised Shannon entropy across all productive clones. High-frequency clones were defined as the share of the repertoire occupied by the top 100 clones, with only clones passing a 95% confidence test being retained. The Simpson index measured repertoire diversity, and the Morisita-Horn index measured overlap between samples. This is the immuneACCESS table as TCRdb keeps it, with only in-frame sequences that have V and J called. A part of the clones is gone; compared with another copy, unresolved V genes explain less than half, and the rest is unexplained. D and trimming were read from the DNA, whereas the V and J calls and clone size are those reported in that table. The sample includes about 6,600 clones, with about 83% observed a single time. The ten biggest clones cover 10% of the sample.

This clone has only one observation. Its antigen is still unknown. Base qualities were left out, and no much larger clone turns up one base away. This sample's time point label indicates: inflamed ileum from the surgical specimen. Adults with ileal or ileocolonic Crohn's disease and an indication for ileocolonic resection were eligible for inclusion. Whole ileal mucosal biopsies were kept frozen at -80 degrees C prior to DNA extraction. Genomic DNA was extracted from frozen whole biopsies with a TRizol-based method and quantified on a NanoDrop 2000 spectrophotometer. The clonotype originates from an adult with Crohn's disease. The chain employs TRBV7-6 and TRBJ2-4, with 7 junctional bases fitting TRBD1. The sample comprised ileal tissue. CDR3 loop: CASSPGTASDIQYF. The DNA sequence reads TGTGCCAGCAGCCCCGGGACAGCCTCGGACATTCAGTACTTC.